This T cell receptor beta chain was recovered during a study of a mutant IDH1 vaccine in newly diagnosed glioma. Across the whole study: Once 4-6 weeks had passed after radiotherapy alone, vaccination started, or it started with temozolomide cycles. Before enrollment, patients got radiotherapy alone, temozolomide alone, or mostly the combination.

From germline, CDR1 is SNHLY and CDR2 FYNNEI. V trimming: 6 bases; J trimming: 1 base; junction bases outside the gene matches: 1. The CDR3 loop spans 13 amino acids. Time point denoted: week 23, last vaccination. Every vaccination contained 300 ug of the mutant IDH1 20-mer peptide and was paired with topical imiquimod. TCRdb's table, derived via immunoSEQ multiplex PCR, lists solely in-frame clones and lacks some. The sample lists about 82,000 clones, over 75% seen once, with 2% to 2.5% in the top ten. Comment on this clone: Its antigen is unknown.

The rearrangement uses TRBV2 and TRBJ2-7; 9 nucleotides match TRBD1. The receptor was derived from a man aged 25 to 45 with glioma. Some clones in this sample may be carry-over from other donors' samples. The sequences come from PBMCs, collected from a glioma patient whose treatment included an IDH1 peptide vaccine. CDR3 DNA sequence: TGTGCCAGCAGGGGGACAGGGTCCTACGAGCAGTACTTC. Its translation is CASRGTGSYEQYF.